This T cell receptor (beta chain) came from a study of blood T cells in healthy people across ages. Study-wide results and limits: Fewer expanded clones and more diversity marked long-lived versus aged donors.

As regards this clonotype: What it recognizes is unknown. At one of its ends the junction is not consistent with the germline gene, which may arise from a read error.

Per individual sample, total RNA of at least 6 micrograms was extracted. It was with a sample-barcoded 5' primer and a J-beta primer mix that a second PCR of roughly 7 to 12 cycles was run. Every single cDNA molecule received a tag from a template-switch adaptor with 12 random nucleotides. TCRdb reprocessed the 5' RACE reads with MiXCR, giving one entry per CDR3 protein. The sample carries 1.5 million to 2 million distinct CDR3 sequences, approximately 30% recorded once. This CDR3 contains 14 residues. CDR1 SGHRS and CDR2 YFSETQ come from the germline V gene. The chain couples TRBV5-1 to TRBJ1-4, with D hard to call. The receptor comes from a woman aged 25 to 39 in good health. The sequenced sample was blood. In DNA form, the CDR3 reads TGCACCAGCAGCTTGGGTAGGATCGGTGAAAAACTGTTTTTT. It translates to CTSSLGRIGEKLFF.